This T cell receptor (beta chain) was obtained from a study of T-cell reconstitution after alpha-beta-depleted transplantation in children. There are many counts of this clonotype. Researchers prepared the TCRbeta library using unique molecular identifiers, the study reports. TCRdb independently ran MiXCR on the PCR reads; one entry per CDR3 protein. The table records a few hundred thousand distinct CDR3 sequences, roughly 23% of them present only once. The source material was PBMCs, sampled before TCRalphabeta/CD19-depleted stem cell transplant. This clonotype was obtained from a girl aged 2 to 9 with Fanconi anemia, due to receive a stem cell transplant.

The CDR3 loop is CSVGVRAGGLIGELFF. The CDR3 coding sequence is TGCAGCGTTGGGGTTCGAGCGGGAGGGCTGATCGGGGAGCTGTTTTTT. This chain links TRBV29-1 with TRBJ2-2, with 10 bases identical to TRBD2. Germline V gene sequence: CDR1 SQVTM, CDR2 ANQGSEA. The V and J ends lost 4 bases and 7 bases, in that order; junction bases with no gene match: 12. The CDR3 consists of 16 residues.